Sequencing of this T cell receptor (beta chain) was carried out in a study of CD8+ T cells in alopecia areata. Investigators isolated RNA and reverse transcribed it into cDNA to act as the sequencing template. TCRdb's copy holds only in-frame clones and misses some; the assay was immunoSEQ multiplex PCR. The sample contains roughly 200,000 clones, roughly 59% of which appear only once. This CDR3 is 12 amino acids long. V was shortened by 5 bases and J by 0 bases, with 5 bases between the two germline ends. The germline CDR1 and CDR2 sequences are SQVTM and ANQGSEA. As regards this clone: Other DNA sequences from this sample encode an identical CDR3 as well.

This sequence was found in a human donor with alopecia areata. The chain has TRBV29-1 and TRBJ1-5, with D unclear. The specimen was CD4+ T cells sorted from blood, collected at week 0. The CDR3 sequence is CSVRDSNQPQHF. CDR3 nucleotides: TGCAGCGTTAGGGATAGCAATCAGCCCCAGCATTTT. Based on the CDR3 plus reference TRBV29-1 and TRBJ1-5, the full variable domain is SAVISQKPSRDICQRGTSLTIQCQVDSQVTMMFWYRQQPGQSLTLIATANQGSEATYESGFVIDKFPISRPNLTFSTLTVSNMSPEDSSIYLCSVRDSNQPQHFGDGTRLSIL.